These 10 T cell receptor beta chains originate from one sample sequenced in a study of blood T cell repertoires in COVID-19. Sequenced by immunoSEQ multiplex PCR; TCRdb stores in-frame clones only, minus some. Of 200,000 to 250,000 clones detected, about nine tenths appear once; the ten largest clones hold under 3.5%. The sample taken for sequencing was peripheral blood. The receptor set was obtained from a man aged 25-40 years with COVID-19, enrolled during active disease.

The chain joins TRBV23-1 to TRBJ1-6, with D maybe TRBD1 (6 bases). TRBV23-1 is known as an ORF, though its function is uncertain. The germline V and J ends were trimmed by 2 bases and 1 base, with 15 bases remaining between them. This CDR3 region has 18 residues. The CDR3 loop is CASSQGTGKKSYNSPLHF. CDR3 nucleotide sequence: TGCGCCAGCAGTCAAGGAACAGGGAAGAAGTCCTATAATTCACCCCTCCACTTT.

The V call is TRBV29-1, the J call TRBJ2-6; D ambiguous. Germline CDR1 and CDR2: SQVTM and ANQGSEA. The ends were cut back, 4 bases at V and 0 bases at J, with 7 bases in the middle. CDR3 length: 14 amino acids. CDR3 region: CSVAGFSGANVLTF. CDR3 nucleotide sequence: TGCAGCGTTGCCGGTTTCTCTGGGGCCAACGTCCTGACTTTC.

V is TRBV24-1 and J is TRBJ1-2; D is uncertain. This CDR3 is 13 amino acids long. Trimming pared 6 bases from V and 3 bases from J, leaving 10 bases between. From germline, CDR1 is KGHDR and CDR2 SFDVKD. The CDR3 region is CATSTELDYGYTF. The DNA for the CDR3 is TGTGCCACCAGTACGGAGCTGGACTATGGCTACACCTTC.

This rearrangement joins TRBV5-5 to TRBJ2-3; no clear D gene. Trimming removed 0 bases from V and 3 bases from J, with 8 bases in between. Germline V gene sequence: CDR1 SGHKS, CDR2 YYEKEE (reference sequence). This CDR3 comprises 14 residues. The CDR3 DNA sequence: TGTGCCAGCAGCTTGGTGCGAGAGACAGATACGCAGTATTTT. It is translated as CASSLVRETDTQYF.

The V gene is TRBV2, the J gene TRBJ1-3, with D possibly TRBD1 on 6 matching bases. V was shortened by 5 bases and J by 0 bases, with 11 bases between the two germline ends. Germline V lookup: CDR1 SNHLY, CDR2 FYNNEI. The CDR3 contains 15 residues. CDR3 protein: CASSISGDSGNTIYF. In DNA, the CDR3 is TGTGCCAGCAGTATTTCAGGGGACTCTGGAAACACCATATATTTT.

The chain is built from TRBV28 and TRBJ1-2; no definite D call. The CDR3 is 14 amino acids. Deletions cut 5 bases from V and 8 bases from J, with 18 bases between. Germline V gene lookup returns CDR1 MDHEN and CDR2 SYDVKM. This CDR3 is CASSPVVAVGGYTF. CDR3 nucleotides: TGTGCCAGCAGTCCAGTGGTGGCGGTTGGAGGCTACACCTTC.

This clone was observed once. V is TRBV12-3 or TRBV12-4 and J is TRBJ2-3, with TRBD1 matching 7 bases. V lost 10 bases and J lost 3; bases outside the gene matches: 4. The CDR3 covers 12 residues. CDR3 in amino acids: CAISTGTDTQYF. Here the CDR3 DNA reads TGTGCCATCTCGACAGGGACAGATACGCAGTATTTT.

CDR3 coding DNA: TGTGCCAGCAGCGTCTCCTTAGACTCCTACAATGAGCAGTTCTTC. It specifies CASSVSLDSYNEQFF. The chain carries TRBV9 and TRBJ2-1; D call uncertain. This CDR3 contains 15 residues. Trimming pared 2 bases from V and 0 bases from J, leaving 9 bases between. Germline V gives CDR1 SGDLS, CDR2 YYNGEE.

In its sample, this clone was seen once. This chain joins TRBV24-1 and TRBJ1-5, with a weak D call TRBD1 (5 bases). The CDR3 is 16 amino acids. Germline-derived CDR1 and CDR2 are KGHDR and SFDVKD. Trimming stripped 3 bases from V and 3 bases from J, with 14 bases between. Here the CDR3 DNA reads TGTGCCACCAGTGATCCCGGGACTGCGCCCAATCAGCCCCAGCATTTT. Protein product: CATSDPGTAPNQPQHF.

The J gene is TRBJ2-7, the V gene TRBV19; 8 nucleotides align to TRBD2. Germline assignment: CDR1 LNHDA and CDR2 SQIVND (reference sequence). The CDR3 consists of 14 residues. The V segment lost 3 bases and the J segment 2 bases; nucleotides outside the gene matches: 3. CDR3 in DNA: TGTGCCAGTAGTATTCAGCGGGGGCCCTACGAGCAGTACTTC. Protein: CASSIQRGPYEQYF.